Following are 15 T cell receptor beta chains from one sample sequenced in a study of spatial heterogeneity in lung cancer (dated by TCRdb to about 2019). The method behind the library was 5' RACE. TCRdb names NextSeq 500 as the instrument used. TCRdb cleaned the public reads at Q25 with fastp, built clones with MiXCR and kept in-frame beta chains. All rows with the same CDR3 protein become a single entry with the most common DNA and genes. The sample has over 95,000 distinct CDR3 sequences on record, 10% to 13% of them singletons. Approximately 24% of the sample rests with the top ten. Sample time point, as interpreted from the label and publication: blood at routine non-recurrence follow-up after resection. Sample: PBMCs, taken at follow-up. Source of these receptors: a female donor with early-stage non-small cell lung cancer.

The V call is TRBV5-6, the J call TRBJ2-5; 7 bases fit TRBD1. CDR1 SGHDT and CDR2 YYEEEE come from the germline V gene. The CDR3 covers 13 residues. V trimming: 4 bases; J trimming: 9 bases; junction bases outside the gene matches: 9. DNA of the CDR3: TGTGCCAGCAGCAAAATTGAGGGGGCGGCCCAGTACTTC. Translating gives CASSKIEGAAQYF.

There are a few counts of this clonotype. The chain employs TRBV6-2 or TRBV6-3 and TRBJ2-2; 7 nucleotides line up with TRBD1. CDR1 is MNHEY and CDR2 is SVGEGT in the germline V gene. The V gene end was trimmed by 10 bases and the J gene end by 7 bases; junction bases not matched to a gene: 9. CDR3 length: 13 residues. The CDR3 nucleotides are TGTGCCACCACGACAGGGATAATCGGGGAGCTGTTTTTT. Amino acid sequence: CATTTGIIGELFF.

The V call is TRBV27, the J call TRBJ2-2; either TRBD1 or TRBD2 may fit D (6 bases each). V was clipped by 7 bases and J by 2 bases, with 14 bases between them. Per germline, CDR1 MNHEY and CDR2 SMNVEV (reference sequence). CDR3 length: 15 residues. The CDR3 nucleotides are TGTGCCAGCACATTGGGGGGCCCTAACACCGGGGAGCTGTTTTTT. This sequence encodes CASTLGGPNTGELFF.

The CDR3 protein is CASSSFGDTEAFF. CDR3 DNA: TGTGCCAGCAGCTCCTTCGGGGACACTGAAGCTTTCTTT. This chain uses TRBV5-5 with TRBJ1-1; D gene ambiguous. V was shortened by 3 bases and J by 3 bases, with 9 bases between the two germline ends. The germline V gene has CDR1 SGHKS and CDR2 YYEKEE (reference sequence). The CDR3 totals 13 residues.

This clonotype was seen more than once but under ten times. CDR3 in amino acids: CASSKEGRSNYNEQFF. The CDR3 DNA reads as TGTGCCAGCAGCAAAGAGGGCAGGTCAAACTACAATGAGCAGTTCTTC. The rearrangement joins TRBV21-1 to TRBJ2-1; the D call of TRBD2 is as the table states it, not checked on the DNA. TRBV21-1 has pseudogene status. The CDR3 loop spans 16 amino acids.

The chain employs TRBV4-2 and TRBJ1-6; D uncertain. The V gene lost 2 bases and the J gene lost 9 bases, with 17 bases spanning the gap. The CDR3 totals 16 residues. CDR1 and CDR2 (germline): LGHNA, YNFKEQ. The DNA for the CDR3 is TGTGCCAGCAGCCAAATGGGTGCAGGATTTACTTCACCCCTCCACTTT. This sequence encodes CASSQMGAGFTSPLHF.

This clonotype occurred a few times. V is TRBV12-3 or TRBV12-4 and J is TRBJ2-3; TRBD2 matches at 9 bases. The CDR3 extends over 16 amino acids. V lost 6 bases, J lost 4 bases, and 11 bases stayed unmatched. DNA of the CDR3: TGTGCCAGCAGGTCCAGTAGCGGGAGTAGTGCAGATACGCAGTATTTT. Residues: CASRSSSGSSADTQYF.

In its sample, this clonotype was seen many times. CDR3 bases: TGTGCCAGCTCACCGGGGGGTCTACTGGCAACCTACGAGCAGTACTTC. Protein: CASSPGGLLATYEQYF. V usage is TRBV18 and J usage is TRBJ2-7, with D perhaps matching TRBD2 (6 bases). This CDR3 contains 16 residues. Germline V lookup: CDR1 KGHSH, CDR2 LQKENI. Between the trimmed V and J ends, which lost 3 bases and 2 bases, there was a span of 17 bases.

The J gene is TRBJ2-1, the V gene TRBV30; 9 positions agree with TRBD2. This CDR3 is built from 11 residues. V lost 4 bases, J lost 15 bases, and 7 bases stayed unmatched. The germline V gene encodes CDR1 GTSNPN and CDR2 SVGIG (reference sequence). CDR3 loop: CAWILGTSLFF. The CDR3 DNA follows: TGTGCCTGGATACTCGGGACTAGCTTGTTCTTC.

The chain links TRBV27 to TRBJ1-1; D is possibly TRBD1 (6 bases). CDR3 length: 17 residues. V lost 5 bases to trimming and J lost 0 bases, with 19 bases between them. Germline V CDR1 and CDR2: MNHEY, SMNVEV (reference sequence). CDR3: CASSPTTGFTMNTEAFF. In DNA form, the CDR3 reads TGTGCCAGCAGTCCAACGACAGGTTTTACGATGAACACTGAAGCTTTCTTT.

This clonotype appeared a few times. The J gene is TRBJ1-2, the V gene TRBV4-3; 12 bases are a match to TRBD1. The CDR3 sequence is 16 residues long. Germline values: CDR1 LGHNA, CDR2 YSLEER. With 1 base clipped from V and 8 bases from J, the junction kept 8 bases outside the gene matches. The CDR3 sequence: CASSQGPGQGAQGYTF. For the CDR3, the DNA is TGCGCCAGCAGCCAAGGCCCGGGACAGGGGGCTCAGGGCTACACCTTC.

This clonotype has just a few counts. The chain recombines TRBV18 with TRBJ2-7; D is possibly TRBD1 or TRBD2 (5 bases each). This CDR3 has 17 residues. V lost 4 bases and J lost 0, with 19 bases in between. CDR1 KGHSH and CDR2 LQKENI come from the germline V gene. CDR3 residues: CASSLSLGTDTSYEQYF. The CDR3 DNA is TGTGCCAGCTCACTCAGCCTCGGGACGGACACCTCCTACGAGCAGTACTTC.

This clonotype came up many times. The chain is built from TRBV12-3 or TRBV12-4 and TRBJ2-1; D might be TRBD2 (6 bases). The CDR3 contains 15 residues. V was clipped by 3 bases and J by 4 bases, with 13 bases between them. In DNA, the CDR3 is TGTGCCAGCAGTTTGCCGGGAGTCATTTACAATGAGCAGTTCTTC. It translates to CASSLPGVIYNEQFF.

In its sample, this clonotype was seen a few times. This chain uses TRBV24-1 with TRBJ2-1; 7 bases are a match to TRBD2. V shed 2 bases, J shed 8 bases, and the junction held 8 bases outside the gene matches. The V gene's germline CDR1 is KGHDR and CDR2 SFDVKD. The CDR3 runs to 15 residues. In nucleotides, the CDR3 is TGTGCCACCAGTGATTCCAGGACTAGAAACGATGAGCAGTTCTTC. This codes for CATSDSRTRNDEQFF.

This clonotype has a handful of counts. The V gene is TRBV29-1, the J gene TRBJ2-1, with 13 nucleotides matching TRBD2. Germline V gene data show CDR1 as SQVTM and CDR2 as ANQGSEA. This CDR3 spans 15 amino acids. After removal of 4 bases from V and 9 bases from J, the junction contained 9 bases not matched to a gene. The CDR3 region is CSVGTSGSIYGEQFF. The CDR3 bases are TGCAGCGTTGGGACTAGCGGGAGTATTTACGGTGAGCAGTTCTTC.